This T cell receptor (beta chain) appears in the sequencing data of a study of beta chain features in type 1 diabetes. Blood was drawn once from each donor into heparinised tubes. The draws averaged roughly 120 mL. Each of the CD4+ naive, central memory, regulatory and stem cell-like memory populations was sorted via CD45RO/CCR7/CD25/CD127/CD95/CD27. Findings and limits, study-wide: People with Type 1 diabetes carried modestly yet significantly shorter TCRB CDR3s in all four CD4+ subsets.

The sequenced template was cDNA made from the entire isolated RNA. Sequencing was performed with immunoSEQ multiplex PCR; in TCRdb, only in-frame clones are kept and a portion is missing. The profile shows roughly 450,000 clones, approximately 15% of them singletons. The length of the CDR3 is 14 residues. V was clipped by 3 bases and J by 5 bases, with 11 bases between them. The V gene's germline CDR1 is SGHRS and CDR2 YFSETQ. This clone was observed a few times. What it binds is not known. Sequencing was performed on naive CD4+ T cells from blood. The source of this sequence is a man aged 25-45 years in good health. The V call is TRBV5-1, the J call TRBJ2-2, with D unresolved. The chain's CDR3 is CASSSPQRTGELFF. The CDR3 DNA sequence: TGCGCCAGCAGCTCCCCCCAACGGACCGGGGAGCTGTTTTTT.